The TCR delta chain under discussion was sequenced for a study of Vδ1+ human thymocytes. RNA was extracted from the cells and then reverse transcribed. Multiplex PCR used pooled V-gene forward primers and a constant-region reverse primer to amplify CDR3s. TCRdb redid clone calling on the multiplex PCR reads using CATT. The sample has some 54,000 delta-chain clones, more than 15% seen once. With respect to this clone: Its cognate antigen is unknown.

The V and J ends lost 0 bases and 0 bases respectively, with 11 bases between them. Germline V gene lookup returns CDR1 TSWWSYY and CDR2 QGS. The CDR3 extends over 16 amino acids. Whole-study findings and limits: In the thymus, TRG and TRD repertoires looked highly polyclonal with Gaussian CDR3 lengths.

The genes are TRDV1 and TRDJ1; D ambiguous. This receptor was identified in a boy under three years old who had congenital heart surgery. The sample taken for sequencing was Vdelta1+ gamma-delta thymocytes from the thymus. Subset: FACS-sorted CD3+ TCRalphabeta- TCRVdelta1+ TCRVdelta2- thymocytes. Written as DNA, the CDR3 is TGTGCTCTTGGGGAACTCTCTCGTACCGACACCGATAAACTCATCTTT. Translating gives CALGELSRTDTDKLIF.